The present TCR beta chain was sequenced within a study of T cells after yellow fever vaccination. Germline V lookup: CDR1 MNHNS, CDR2 SASEGT. The CDR3 has 16 amino acids. Turning to this clonotype: The junction departs from the called germline gene at one end, perhaps through a read error.

For TCR, cDNA came from 5'RACE template switching, which added a universal primer site and UMIs. MiXCR, applied by TCRdb to the 5' RACE reads, yields one record per CDR3 protein. The sample lists 250,000 to 400,000 distinct CDR3 sequences; roughly 4.3% were seen once. The chain has TRBV6-1 and TRBJ2-7; 9 bases are a match to TRBD1. Sample: PBMCs, taken 5 days after the yellow fever booster vaccination. The clonotype originates from a man aged 18-30 years who received the YFV17D yellow fever vaccine. The CDR3 reads CASRRAGTGLFYEPYF. CDR3 bases: TGTGCCAGCAGACGTGCCGGGACAGGGCTATTCTACGAGCCGTACTTC.